This TCR beta chain came from a study of Ad26.COV2.S vaccination and SARS-CoV-2 variants. TCRdb's table, derived via immunoSEQ multiplex PCR, lists solely in-frame clones and lacks some. The sample consists of roughly 350,000 clones, 80% to 90% of them appearing once. On this clone itself: Its antigen is as yet unknown.

Study results and limitations: A substantial breadth of spike-specific CD8+ and CD4+ T cell responses after vaccination has been reported. Spike-specific TCR breadth was greater after Ad26.COV2.S than placebo.

The sample's treatment: 15 to 20 received Ad26.COV2.S at low or high dose, single or two shots; roughly five received placebo; per-sample allocation not given. Sampling was done on day 63 after the first vaccine or placebo injection. The TCR originated in a person aged 18-65 years who received the Ad26.COV2.S COVID-19 vaccine or a placebo. The sample in question was peripheral blood, obtained in a trial of Ad26.COV2.S vaccine versus placebo.

CDR3 DNA sequence: TGCGCCAGCAGCCAAGATCGTAGGATAAGCACAGATACGCAGTATTTT. Translated: CASSQDRRISTDTQYF. V gene TRBV4-1 combines with J gene TRBJ2-3; D gene ambiguous. Germline loops: CDR1 MGHRA, CDR2 YSYEKL. This CDR3 contains 16 residues. Trimming removed 0 bases from V and 0 bases from J, with 10 bases in between.